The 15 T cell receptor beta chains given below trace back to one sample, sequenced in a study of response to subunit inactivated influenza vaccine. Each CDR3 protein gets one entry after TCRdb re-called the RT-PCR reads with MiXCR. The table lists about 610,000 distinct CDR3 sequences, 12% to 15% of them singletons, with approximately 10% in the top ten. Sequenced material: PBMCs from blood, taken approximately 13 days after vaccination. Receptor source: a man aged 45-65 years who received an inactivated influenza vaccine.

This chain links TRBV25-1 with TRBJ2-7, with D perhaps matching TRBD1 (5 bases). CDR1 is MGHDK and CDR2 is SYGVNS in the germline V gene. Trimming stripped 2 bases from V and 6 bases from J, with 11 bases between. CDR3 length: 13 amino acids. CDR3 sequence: CASSEAGALEQYF. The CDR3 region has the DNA TGTGCCAGCAGTGAAGCTGGGGCTCTCGAGCAGTACTTC.

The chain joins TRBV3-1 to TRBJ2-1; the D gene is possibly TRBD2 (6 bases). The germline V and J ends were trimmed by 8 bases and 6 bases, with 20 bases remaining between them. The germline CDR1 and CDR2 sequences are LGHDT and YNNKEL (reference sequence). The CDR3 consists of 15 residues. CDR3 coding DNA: TGTGCCAGCGCCAAAATCGCGGGGAAGTCCAATGAGCAGTTCTTC. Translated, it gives CASAKIAGKSNEQFF.

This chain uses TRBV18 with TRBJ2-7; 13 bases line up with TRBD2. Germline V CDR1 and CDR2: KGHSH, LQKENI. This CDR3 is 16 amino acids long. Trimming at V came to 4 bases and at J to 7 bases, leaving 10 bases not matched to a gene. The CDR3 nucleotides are TGTGCCAGCTCACAGGGACTAGCGGGATTATCGAAAGAGCAGTACTTC. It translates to CASSQGLAGLSKEQYF.

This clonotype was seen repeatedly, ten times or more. CDR3 protein: CASSSHTGSNEQFF. The CDR3 nucleotides read TGTGCCAGCAGCTCGCACACAGGGTCCAATGAGCAGTTCTTC. The chain has TRBV7-9 and TRBJ2-1, with D perhaps matching TRBD1 (6 bases). The germline CDR1 and CDR2 sequences are SEHNR and FQNEAQ (reference sequence). V was cut by 4 bases and J by 6 bases, with 13 bases left in between. The CDR3 contains 14 residues.

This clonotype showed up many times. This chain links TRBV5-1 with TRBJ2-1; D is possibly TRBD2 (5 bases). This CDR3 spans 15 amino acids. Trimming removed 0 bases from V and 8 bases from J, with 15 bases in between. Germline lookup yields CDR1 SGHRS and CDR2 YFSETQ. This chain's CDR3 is CASSLENRGSDEQFF. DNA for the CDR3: TGCGCCAGCAGCTTGGAAAATCGAGGGAGCGATGAGCAGTTCTTC.

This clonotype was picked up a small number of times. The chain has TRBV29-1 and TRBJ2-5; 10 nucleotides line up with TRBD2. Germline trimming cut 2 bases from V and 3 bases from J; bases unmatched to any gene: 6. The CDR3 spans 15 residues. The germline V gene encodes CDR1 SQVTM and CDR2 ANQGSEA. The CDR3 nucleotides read TGCAGCGTTGAACTAGCGGGAGAAGGAGAAGAGACCCAGTACTTC. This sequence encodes CSVELAGEGEETQYF.

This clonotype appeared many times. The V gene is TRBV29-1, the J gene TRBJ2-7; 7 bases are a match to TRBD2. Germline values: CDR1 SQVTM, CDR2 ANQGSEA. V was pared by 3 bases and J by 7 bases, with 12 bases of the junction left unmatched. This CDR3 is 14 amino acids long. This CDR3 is CSVDFGLGRKEQYF. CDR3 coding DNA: TGCAGCGTTGATTTCGGACTAGGACGTAAGGAGCAGTACTTC.

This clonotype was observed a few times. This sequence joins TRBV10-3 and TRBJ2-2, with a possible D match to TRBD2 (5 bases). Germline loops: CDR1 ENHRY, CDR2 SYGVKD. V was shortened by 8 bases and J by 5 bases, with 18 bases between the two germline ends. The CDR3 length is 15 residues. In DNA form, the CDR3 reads TGTGCCATCCTTAAGAGGGCCGGTCAAACCGGGGAGCTGTTTTTT. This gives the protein CAILKRAGQTGELFF.

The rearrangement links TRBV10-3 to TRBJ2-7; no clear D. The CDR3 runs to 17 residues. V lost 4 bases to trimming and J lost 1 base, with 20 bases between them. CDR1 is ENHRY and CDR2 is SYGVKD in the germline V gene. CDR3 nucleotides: TGTGCCATCAGTGGAGGTGGGCGACCGACGGGTTCCTACGAGCAGTACTTC. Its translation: CAISGGGRPTGSYEQYF.

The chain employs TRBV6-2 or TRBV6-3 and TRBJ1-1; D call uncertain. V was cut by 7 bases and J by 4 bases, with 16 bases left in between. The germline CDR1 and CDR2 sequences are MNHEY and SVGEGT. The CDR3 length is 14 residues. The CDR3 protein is CASTLAALGTEAFF. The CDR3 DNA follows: TGTGCCAGCACCTTAGCAGCCCTAGGCACTGAAGCTTTCTTT.

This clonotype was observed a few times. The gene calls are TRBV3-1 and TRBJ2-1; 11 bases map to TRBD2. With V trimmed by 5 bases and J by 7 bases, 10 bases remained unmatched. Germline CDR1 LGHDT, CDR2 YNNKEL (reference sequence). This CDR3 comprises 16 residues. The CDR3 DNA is TGTGCCAGCAGCTTTCGTCACGGGACTAGCGGAAATGAGCAGTTCTTC. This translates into CASSFRHGTSGNEQFF.

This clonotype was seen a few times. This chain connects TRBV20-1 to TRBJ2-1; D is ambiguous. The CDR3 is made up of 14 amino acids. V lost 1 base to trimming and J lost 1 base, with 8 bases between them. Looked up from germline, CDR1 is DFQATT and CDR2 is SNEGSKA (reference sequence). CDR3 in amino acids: CSARVVVSYNEQFF. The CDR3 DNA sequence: TGCAGTGCTAGAGTGGTGGTTTCCTACAATGAGCAGTTCTTC.

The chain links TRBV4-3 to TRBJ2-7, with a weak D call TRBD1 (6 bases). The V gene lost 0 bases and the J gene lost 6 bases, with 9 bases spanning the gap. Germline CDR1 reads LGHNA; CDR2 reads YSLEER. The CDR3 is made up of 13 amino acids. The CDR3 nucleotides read TGCGCCAGCAGCCAAGAGGGGGCCGGCGAGCAGTACTTC. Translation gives CASSQEGAGEQYF.

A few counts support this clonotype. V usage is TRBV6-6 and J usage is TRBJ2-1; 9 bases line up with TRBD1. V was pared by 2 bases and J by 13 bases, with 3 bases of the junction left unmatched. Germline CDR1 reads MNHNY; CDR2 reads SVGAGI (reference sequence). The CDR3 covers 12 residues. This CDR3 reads CASSYTTGGQFF. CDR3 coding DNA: TGTGCCAGCAGTTACACGACAGGGGGACAGTTCTTC.

This CDR3 reads CASSSGTSKQETQYF. In DNA form, the CDR3 reads TGTGCCAGCAGCTCCGGGACTAGCAAGCAAGAGACCCAGTACTTC. V usage is TRBV7-3 and J usage is TRBJ2-5; 9 bases agree with TRBD2. There are 15 residues in the CDR3. Trimming took 4 bases from V and 2 from J; bases not matched to a gene: 5. CDR1 is SGHTA and CDR2 is FQGTGA in the germline V gene.